This T cell receptor (beta chain) appears in the sequencing data of a study of blood T cell repertoires in COVID-19 (dated by TCRdb to the early 2020s). About the study as a whole: Collaborator samples came from the United States, Italy and Spain and covered acute and convalescent phases of COVID-19. The prospective study material was composed of cDNA or gDNA derived from T cells, B-cell-depleted T cells, or PBMCs. Subjects who had been exposed to COVID-19, were actively infected with it, or had recovered from it provided the deeply sampled blood TCRbeta repertoires that made up the dataset. The repertoires were released in a freely available public database intended as a resource for research on the immune response to SARS-CoV-2. Samples came from the ongoing ImmuneRACE study (first 160 participants) plus 1,254 subjects from 6 global collaborators. The sample metadata nearly always contained a de-identified subject ID, COVID-19 status, age in years and sex. Where available, HLA class I and class II types were obtained from metadata supplied by the sample provider rather than from assay-based typing. What the research found in general, with its limitations: How much clinical and demographic metadata was included differed by source and by participant, and the metadata was provided uncurated.

A distance of 16 bases separates the germline ends of V and J, which lose 4 bases and 1 base respectively. From the cysteine through the phenylalanine, the CDR3 covers 16 amino acids. Just the 48-base CDR3 DNA is kept, in frame starting at base 1. CDR1 and CDR2 are read off the germline V gene (reference sequence) as SEHNR and FQNEAQ. This clone was seen just once. This clone's antigen is unknown. Within one base of it there is no much larger clone, and no base qualities were kept. TCRbeta CDR3 regions were amplified from genomic DNA using the immunoSEQ Assay, a bias-controlled multiplex PCR. Under the source paper's analysis protocol: Nucleated cell counts per sample were estimated from amplification of reference gene primers within the assay. Sequence reads were collapsed and filtered to measure the absolute abundance of every unique TCRbeta CDR3 rearrangement. For each sample, productive Simpson clonality was calculated as the square root of Simpson's diversity index over productive rearrangements. TCRdb took over this immuneACCESS table, retaining in-frame rearrangements with V and J assigned. Such tables are incomplete; in checked studies, under half of the missing clones stem from an unresolved V gene, and the remainder is unexplained. D and trimming were read from the DNA, whereas the V and J calls and clone size are those reported in that table. The sample has fewer than 300,000 clones on record, 75% to 95% of them singletons. The ten largest make up around 1.1% of the sample.

Participants in the prospective study were enrolled through a virtual design, were aged 18 to 89 years, and lived in 24 United States geographic areas. In the prospective study, participants were assigned to cohorts based on the clinical history participants reported in a screening survey and a study questionnaire. ImmuneRACE Cohort 3 recovered participants were defined by two consecutive negative NP/OP PCR tests, healthcare professional clearance, or symptom resolution. Mobile phlebotomists in the prospective study collected whole blood, serum and a nasopharyngeal or oropharyngeal swab from every participant. Prospective study participants could optionally give additional blood draws and questionnaires over an approximately 2-month period. Before DNA extraction, prospective study blood samples were shipped either frozen or at room temperature.

What was sequenced was PBMCs or T cells enriched from blood (not recorded which). This receptor was identified in a woman younger than 45 who had recovered from COVID-19. The rearranged segments are TRBV7-9 and TRBJ1-2, with TRBD1 tentatively as D gene (6 bases match). The sequence in DNA is TGTGCCAGCAGCTCATCCGGGACAAGCTATAACTATGGCTACACCTTC. Translated, this is CASSSSGTSYNYGYTF.